Presented here are 10 T cell receptor beta chains from one specimen sequenced in a study of T cells after yellow fever vaccination. TCRdb analysed the 5' RACE reads with MiXCR anew, one entry per CDR3 protein. The table has 250,000 or so distinct CDR3 sequences, 6.9% seen once. Specimen: CD4+ T cells sorted from PBMCs, collected 15 days after the yellow fever booster vaccination. These receptors were obtained from a man aged 30 to 39 who received the YFV17D yellow fever vaccine.

This clonotype was seen only a few times. This rearrangement joins TRBV20-1 to TRBJ1-1; 8 nucleotides align to TRBD1. The V gene's germline CDR1 is DFQATT and CDR2 SNEGSKA (reference sequence). V shed 5 bases, J shed 3 bases, and the junction held 8 bases outside the gene matches. The CDR3 runs 14 residues. Here the CDR3 DNA reads TGCAGTGCTCCAGGGGGCACGAGAGACACTGAAGCTTTCTTT. Its protein product is CSAPGGTRDTEAFF.

This clonotype was seen at least ten times. The chain is built from TRBV7-9 and TRBJ1-2; 7 nucleotides line up with TRBD1. The V gene end was trimmed by 5 bases and the J gene end by 5 bases; junction bases not matched to a gene: 2. The CDR3 has 12 residues. Per the germline V gene, CDR1 is SEHNR and CDR2 is FQNEAQ (reference sequence). The CDR3 sequence is CASSRQGYGYTF. The CDR3, as DNA: TGTGCCAGCAGCAGACAGGGATATGGCTACACCTTC.

V usage is TRBV19 and J usage is TRBJ2-3; 9 bases match TRBD1. The CDR3 loop spans 15 amino acids. V lost 6 bases and J lost 3; bases outside the gene matches: 7. Germline V CDR1 and CDR2: LNHDA, SQIVND (reference sequence). The CDR3 sequence: CASRRGDRVTDTQYF. Written as DNA, the CDR3 is TGTGCCAGTAGACGGGGGGACAGGGTTACAGATACGCAGTATTTT. Based on the CDR3 plus reference TRBV19 and TRBJ2-3, the full variable domain is DGGITQSPKYLFRKEGQNVTLSCEQNLNHDAMYWYRQDPGQGLRLIYYSQIVNDFQKGDIAEGYSVSREKKESFPLTVTSAQKNPTAFYLCASRRGDRVTDTQYFGPGTRLTVL.

This clonotype was recorded at least ten times. The CDR3 coding sequence is TGTGCCAGCAGCTCGGCCCATACGGGGGCTGGCACTGAAGCTTTCTTT. Its translation: CASSSAHTGAGTEAFF. This chain uses TRBV7-2 with TRBJ1-1, with a possible D match to TRBD1 (6 bases). The V end lost 4 bases, the J end lost 4 bases, and 19 bases lay between the germline ends. This CDR3 comprises 16 residues. Germline V CDR1 and CDR2: SGHTA, FQGNSA.

The sample holds many counts of this clonotype. The chain couples TRBV4-2 to TRBJ2-7; D is unresolved. Germline CDR1 LGHNA, CDR2 YNFKEQ. CDR3 length: 14 amino acids. V shed 0 bases and J shed 5 bases, with 11 bases lying between them. This CDR3 is CASSQERRGHEQYF. The CDR3 bases are TGTGCCAGCAGCCAAGAGAGGCGAGGCCACGAGCAGTACTTC.

The rearrangement links TRBV6-5 to TRBJ2-5, with a tentative D call TRBD1 (6 bases). This CDR3 has 14 amino acids. Looked up from germline, CDR1 is MNHEY and CDR2 is SVGAGI. V lost 2 bases and J lost 4, with 11 bases in between. The CDR3 nucleotides read TGTGCCAGCAGTTACACTCTACAGGGAGAGACCCAGTACTTC. Its protein product is CASSYTLQGETQYF.

This clonotype was detected only a few times. This chain links TRBV12-3 or TRBV12-4 with TRBJ2-1, with 12 positions matching TRBD2. The CDR3 contains 20 residues. With V trimmed by 0 bases and J by 0 bases, 9 bases remained unmatched. CDR3 region: CASSLASRTSGNSSYNEQFF. Written as DNA, the CDR3 is TGTGCCAGCAGTTTAGCGTCTCGGACTAGCGGGAATAGCTCCTACAATGAGCAGTTCTTC.

A remark on this clonotype: A much larger clone is a single base away; this may be a read error. The CDR3 ends on some other residue instead of the conserved phenylalanine or tryptophan, so this is likely a read error. The J gene is TRBJ1-4, the V gene TRBV28; D ambiguous. The CDR3 is 12 residues long. V lost 7 bases to trimming and J lost 13 bases, with 16 bases between them. The germline V gene encodes CDR1 MDHEN and CDR2 SYDVKM. The CDR3 region has the DNA TGTGCCAGCATCGATGCCGCGGGCCCACTGTTTTAT. It is translated as CASIDAAGPLFY.

This clonotype showed up just once. A much bigger clone sits one base away, suggesting this may be a read error. The CDR3 spells CANTSGMEETQYF. The CDR3 DNA reads TGTGCCAACACTAGCGGGATGGAAGAGACCCAGTACTTC. The chain joins TRBV2 to TRBJ2-5; 10 bases fit TRBD2. The V gene end was trimmed by 10 bases and the J gene end by 3 bases; junction bases not matched to a gene: 5. Germline CDR1 is SNHLY and CDR2 is FYNNEI. This CDR3 has 13 amino acids.

Only a few counts were recorded for this clonotype. V gene TRBV20-1 combines with J gene TRBJ2-7; D tentatively fits TRBD1 or TRBD2 (6 bases each). V lost 3 bases to trimming and J lost 2 bases, with 14 bases between them. The germline CDR1 and CDR2 sequences are DFQATT and SNEGSKA (reference sequence). The CDR3 has 14 amino acids. CDR3 nucleotide sequence: TGCAGTGCTAGGGGGTGGGGGGCCACCTACGAGCAGTACTTC. As protein: CSARGWGATYEQYF.